Listed here is a single T cell receptor beta chain. The germline V gene encodes CDR1 SGHDT and CDR2 YYEEEE. V dropped 0 bases and J dropped 2; count of bases not matched to a gene: 7. The CDR3 totals 16 residues. The data stem from a study of shared clonotypes between healthy human individuals. Study-level background: Contributing individuals were two females and three males aged 18 to 49. CD8 memory received one plate per donor, CD8 naive two, CD4 memory three and CD4 naive three.

Using immunoSEQ multiplex PCR, the repertoire was profiled, and TCRdb retains in-frame clones only, with some absent. The sample gives about 1 million clones, around 74% of which show up once; less than 1.5% is in the top ten. The donor population consisted of healthy HIV-negative adults with no recent acute infections or vaccinations. The rearrangement joins TRBV5-6 to TRBJ2-7; 8 bases align to TRBD2. Sequencing input: memory CD4+ T cells sorted from blood. The sample's subset: CD45RA-negative fraction. This clonotype originated in a man between 18 and 29 years old in good health. In DNA form, the CDR3 reads TGTGCCAGCAGCTTGGCGGCTAGCGGGTATACCTACGAGCAGTACTTC. This gives the protein CASSLAASGYTYEQYF.